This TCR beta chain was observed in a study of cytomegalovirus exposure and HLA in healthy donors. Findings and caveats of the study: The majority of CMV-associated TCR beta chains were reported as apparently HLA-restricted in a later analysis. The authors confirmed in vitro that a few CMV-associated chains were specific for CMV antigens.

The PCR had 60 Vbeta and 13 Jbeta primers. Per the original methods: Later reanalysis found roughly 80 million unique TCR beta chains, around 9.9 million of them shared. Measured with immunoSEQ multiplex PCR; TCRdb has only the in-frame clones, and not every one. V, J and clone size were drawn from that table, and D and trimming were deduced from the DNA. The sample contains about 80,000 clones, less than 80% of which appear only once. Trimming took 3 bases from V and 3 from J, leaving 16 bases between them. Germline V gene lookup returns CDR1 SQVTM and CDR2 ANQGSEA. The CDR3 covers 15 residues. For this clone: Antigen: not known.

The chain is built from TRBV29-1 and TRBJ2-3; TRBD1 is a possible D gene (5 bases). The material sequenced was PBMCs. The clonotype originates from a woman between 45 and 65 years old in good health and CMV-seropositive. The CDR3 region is CSVEDFGRDTDTQYF. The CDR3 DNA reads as TGCAGCGTTGAGGATTTTGGCAGGGATACAGATACGCAGTATTTT.